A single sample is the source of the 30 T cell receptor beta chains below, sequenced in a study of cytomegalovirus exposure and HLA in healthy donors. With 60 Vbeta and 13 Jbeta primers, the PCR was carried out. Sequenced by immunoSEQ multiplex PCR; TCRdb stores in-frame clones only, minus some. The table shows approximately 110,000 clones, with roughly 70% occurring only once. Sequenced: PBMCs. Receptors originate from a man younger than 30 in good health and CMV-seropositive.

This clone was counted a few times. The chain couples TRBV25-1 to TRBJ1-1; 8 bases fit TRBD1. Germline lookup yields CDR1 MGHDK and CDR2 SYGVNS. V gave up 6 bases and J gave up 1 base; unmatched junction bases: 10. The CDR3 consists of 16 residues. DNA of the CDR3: TGTGCCAGCAGCGTAGCAGGGGGCGGGCGGAACACTGAAGCTTTCTTT. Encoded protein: CASSVAGGGRNTEAFF.

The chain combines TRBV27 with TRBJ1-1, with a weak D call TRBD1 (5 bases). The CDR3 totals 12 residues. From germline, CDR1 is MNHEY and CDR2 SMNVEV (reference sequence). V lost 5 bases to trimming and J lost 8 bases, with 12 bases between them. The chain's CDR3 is CASSPARGEAFF. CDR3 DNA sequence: TGTGCCAGCAGTCCCGCGCGGGGGGAAGCTTTCTTT.

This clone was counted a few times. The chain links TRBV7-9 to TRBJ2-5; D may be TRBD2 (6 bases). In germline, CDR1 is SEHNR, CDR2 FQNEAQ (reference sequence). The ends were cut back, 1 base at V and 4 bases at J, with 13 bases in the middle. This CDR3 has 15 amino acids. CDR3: CASSLVTSLRETQYF. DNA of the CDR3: TGTGCCAGCAGCTTAGTAACTAGCTTGAGAGAGACCCAGTACTTC.

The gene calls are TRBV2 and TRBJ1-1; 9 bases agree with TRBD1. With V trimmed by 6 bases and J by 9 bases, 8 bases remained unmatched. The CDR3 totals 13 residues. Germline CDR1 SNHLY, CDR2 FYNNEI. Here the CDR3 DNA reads TGTGCCAGCAGGGGGGACAGGGTCGACAAAGCTTTCTTT. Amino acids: CASRGDRVDKAFF.

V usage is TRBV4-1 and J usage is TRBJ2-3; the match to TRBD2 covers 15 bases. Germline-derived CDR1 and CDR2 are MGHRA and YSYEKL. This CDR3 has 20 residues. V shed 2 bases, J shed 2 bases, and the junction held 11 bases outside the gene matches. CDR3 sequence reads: CASSQTGTSGGQPSTDTQYF. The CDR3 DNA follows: TGCGCCAGCAGCCAAACCGGGACTAGCGGGGGGCAGCCTTCCACAGATACGCAGTATTTT.

The CDR3 sequence is CASSQVGEVRNTIYF. The CDR3 DNA reads as TGTGCCAGCAGCCAAGTCGGAGAGGTCAGAAACACCATATATTTT. This chain links TRBV14 with TRBJ1-3; the D is unclear. With 1 base removed from V and 5 bases from J, the gap between germline ends came to 12 bases. CDR1 is SGHDN, CDR2 FVKESK, per germline. The CDR3 runs to 15 residues.

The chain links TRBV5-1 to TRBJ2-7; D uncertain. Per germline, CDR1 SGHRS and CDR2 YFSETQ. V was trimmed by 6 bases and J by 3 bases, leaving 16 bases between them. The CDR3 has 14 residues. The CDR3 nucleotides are TGCGCCAGCAAGGCCGCTCCCGGAGACTACGAGCAGTACTTC. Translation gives CASKAAPGDYEQYF.

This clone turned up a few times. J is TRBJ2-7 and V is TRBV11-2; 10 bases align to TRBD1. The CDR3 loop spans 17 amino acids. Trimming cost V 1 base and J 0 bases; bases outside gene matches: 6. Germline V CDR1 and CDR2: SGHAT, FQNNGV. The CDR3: CASSLATGGPSSYEQYF. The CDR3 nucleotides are TGTGCCAGCAGCTTAGCGACAGGGGGCCCTAGCTCCTACGAGCAGTACTTC.

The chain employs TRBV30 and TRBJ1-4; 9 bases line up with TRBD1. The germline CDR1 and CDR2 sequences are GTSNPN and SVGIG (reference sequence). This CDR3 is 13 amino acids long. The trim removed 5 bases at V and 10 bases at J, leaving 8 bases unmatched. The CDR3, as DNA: TGTGCCTGGGGGACAGGGAGTCTTGGAAAACTGTTTTTT. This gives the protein CAWGTGSLGKLFF.

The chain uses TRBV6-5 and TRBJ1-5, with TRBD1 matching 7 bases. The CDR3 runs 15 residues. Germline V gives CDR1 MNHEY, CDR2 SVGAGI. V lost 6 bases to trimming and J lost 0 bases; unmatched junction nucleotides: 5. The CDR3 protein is CASSPGTVSNQPQHF. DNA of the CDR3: TGTGCCAGCAGCCCCGGGACAGTTAGCAATCAGCCCCAGCATTTT.

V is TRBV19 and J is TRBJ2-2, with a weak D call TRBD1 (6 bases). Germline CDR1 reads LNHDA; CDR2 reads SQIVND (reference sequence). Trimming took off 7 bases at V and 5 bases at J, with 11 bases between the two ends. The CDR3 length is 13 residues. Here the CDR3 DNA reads TGTGCCAGTATTAGGACAGCAACCGGGGAGCTGTTTTTT. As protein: CASIRTATGELFF.

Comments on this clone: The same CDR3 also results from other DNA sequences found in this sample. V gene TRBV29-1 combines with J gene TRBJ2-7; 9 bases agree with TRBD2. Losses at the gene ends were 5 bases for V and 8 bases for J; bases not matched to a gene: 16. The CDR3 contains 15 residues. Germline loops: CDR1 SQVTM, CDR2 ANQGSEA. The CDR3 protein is CSVRSAGGILLQQYF. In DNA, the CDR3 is TGCAGCGTTCGGTCAGCGGGGGGAATCCTTCTCCAGCAGTACTTC.

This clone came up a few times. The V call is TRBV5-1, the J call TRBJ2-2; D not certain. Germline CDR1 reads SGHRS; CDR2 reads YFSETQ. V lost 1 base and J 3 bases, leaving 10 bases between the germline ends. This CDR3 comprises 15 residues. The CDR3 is CASSLSPRYTGELFF. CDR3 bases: TGCGCCAGCAGCTTGTCCCCGAGGTACACCGGGGAGCTGTTTTTT. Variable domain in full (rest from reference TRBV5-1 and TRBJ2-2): KAGVTQTPRYLIKTRGQQVTLSCSPISGHRSVSWYQQTPGQGLQFLFEYFSETQRNKGNFPGRFSGRQFSNSRSEMNVSTLELGDSALYLCASSLSPRYTGELFFGEGSRLTVL.

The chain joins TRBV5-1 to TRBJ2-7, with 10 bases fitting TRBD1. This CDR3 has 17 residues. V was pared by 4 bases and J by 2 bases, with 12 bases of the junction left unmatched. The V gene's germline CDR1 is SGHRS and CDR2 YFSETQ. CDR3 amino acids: CASSHHSPGQGTYEQYF. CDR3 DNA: TGCGCCAGCAGCCACCATTCTCCGGGACAGGGGACCTACGAGCAGTACTTC. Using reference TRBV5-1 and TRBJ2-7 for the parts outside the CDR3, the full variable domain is KAGVTQTPRYLIKTRGQQVTLSCSPISGHRSVSWYQQTPGQGLQFLFEYFSETQRNKGNFPGRFSGRQFSNSRSEMNVSTLELGDSALYLCASSHHSPGQGTYEQYFGPGTRLTVT.

The CDR3 bases are TGTGCCAGCAGTCGACAGGGTGGTAACACTGAAGCTTTCTTT. Residues: CASSRQGGNTEAFF. This sequence joins TRBV6-5 and TRBJ1-1, with 7 nucleotides matching TRBD1. Germline V gene data show CDR1 as MNHEY and CDR2 as SVGAGI. J lost 2 bases, V lost 5 bases, and 5 bases had no gene match. CDR3 size: 14 residues.

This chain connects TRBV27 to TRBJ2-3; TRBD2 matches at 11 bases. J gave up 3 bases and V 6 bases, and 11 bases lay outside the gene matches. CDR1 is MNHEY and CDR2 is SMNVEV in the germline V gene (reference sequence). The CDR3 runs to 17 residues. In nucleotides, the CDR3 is TGTGCCAGCAGAGTTCTAGCGGGGGGAGGTTTAACAGATACGCAGTATTTT. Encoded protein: CASRVLAGGGLTDTQYF.

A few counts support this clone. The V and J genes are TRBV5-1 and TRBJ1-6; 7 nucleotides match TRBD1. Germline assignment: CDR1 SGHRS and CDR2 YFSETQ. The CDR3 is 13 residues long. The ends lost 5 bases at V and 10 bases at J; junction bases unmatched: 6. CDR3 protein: CASRTGSESPLHF. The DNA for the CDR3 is TGCGCCAGCAGGACAGGGAGTGAATCACCCCTCCACTTT. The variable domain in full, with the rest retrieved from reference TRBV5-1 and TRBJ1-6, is KAGVTQTPRYLIKTRGQQVTLSCSPISGHRSVSWYQQTPGQGLQFLFEYFSETQRNKGNFPGRFSGRQFSNSRSEMNVSTLELGDSALYLCASRTGSESPLHFGNGTRLTVT.

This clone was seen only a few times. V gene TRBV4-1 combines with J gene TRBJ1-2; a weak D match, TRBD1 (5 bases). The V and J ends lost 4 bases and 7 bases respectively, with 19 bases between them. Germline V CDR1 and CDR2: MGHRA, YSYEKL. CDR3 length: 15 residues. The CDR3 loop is CASSLGWGVLVGYTF. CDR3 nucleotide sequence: TGCGCCAGCAGCCTAGGCTGGGGCGTATTAGTTGGCTACACCTTC.

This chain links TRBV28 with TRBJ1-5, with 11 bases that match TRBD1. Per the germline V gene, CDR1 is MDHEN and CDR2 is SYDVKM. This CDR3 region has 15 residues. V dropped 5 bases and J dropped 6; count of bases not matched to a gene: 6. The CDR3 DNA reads TGTGCCAGCAGTATGGACAGGGGGCTGAGTCAGCCCCAGCATTTT. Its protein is CASSMDRGLSQPQHF.

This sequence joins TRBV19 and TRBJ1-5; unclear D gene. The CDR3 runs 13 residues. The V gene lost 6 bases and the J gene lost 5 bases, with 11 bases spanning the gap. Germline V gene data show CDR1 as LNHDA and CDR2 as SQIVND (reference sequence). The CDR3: CASSAILDQPQHF. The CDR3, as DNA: TGTGCCAGTAGCGCCATCCTAGATCAGCCCCAGCATTTT.

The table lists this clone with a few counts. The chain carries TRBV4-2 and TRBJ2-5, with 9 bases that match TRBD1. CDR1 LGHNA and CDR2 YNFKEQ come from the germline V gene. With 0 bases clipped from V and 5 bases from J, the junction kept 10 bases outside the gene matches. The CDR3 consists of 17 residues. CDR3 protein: CASSQERDRAVTETQYF. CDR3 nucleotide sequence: TGTGCCAGCAGCCAAGAAAGGGACAGGGCGGTGACGGAGACCCAGTACTTC.

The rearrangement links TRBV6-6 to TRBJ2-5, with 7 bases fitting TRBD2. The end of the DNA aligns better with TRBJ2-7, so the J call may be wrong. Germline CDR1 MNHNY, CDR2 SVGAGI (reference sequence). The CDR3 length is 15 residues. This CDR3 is CACSRGRGFSYEQYF. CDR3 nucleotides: TGTGCCTGCTCTAGAGGGAGGGGCTTCTCCTACGAGCAGTACTTC.

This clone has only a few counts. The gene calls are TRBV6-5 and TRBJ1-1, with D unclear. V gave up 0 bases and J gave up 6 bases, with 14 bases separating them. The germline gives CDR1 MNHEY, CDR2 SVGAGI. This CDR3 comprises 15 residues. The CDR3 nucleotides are TGTGCCAGCAGTTACTCGAACGGGGATATTGCTGAAGCTTTCTTT. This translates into CASSYSNGDIAEAFF.

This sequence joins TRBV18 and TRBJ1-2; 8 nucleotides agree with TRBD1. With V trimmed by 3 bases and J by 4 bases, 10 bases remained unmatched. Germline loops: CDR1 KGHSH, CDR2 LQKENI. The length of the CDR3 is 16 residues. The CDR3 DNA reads TGTGCCAGCTCACCCGCAGACAGGGGTTGGTCCTATGGCTACACCTTC. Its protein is CASSPADRGWSYGYTF.

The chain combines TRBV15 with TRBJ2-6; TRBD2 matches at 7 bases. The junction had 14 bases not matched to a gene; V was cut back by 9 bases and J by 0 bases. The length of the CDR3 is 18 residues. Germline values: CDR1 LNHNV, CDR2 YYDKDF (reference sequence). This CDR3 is CATSPWGGSISGANVLTF. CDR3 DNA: TGTGCCACTAGTCCTTGGGGGGGAAGTATCTCTGGGGCCAACGTCCTGACTTTC.

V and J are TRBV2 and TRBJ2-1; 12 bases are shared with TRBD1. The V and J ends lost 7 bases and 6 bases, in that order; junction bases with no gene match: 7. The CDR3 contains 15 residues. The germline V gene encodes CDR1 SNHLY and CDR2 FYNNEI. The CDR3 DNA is TGTGCCAGCACTCTGGGACAGGGGGCGGGCAATGAGCAGTTCTTC. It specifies CASTLGQGAGNEQFF. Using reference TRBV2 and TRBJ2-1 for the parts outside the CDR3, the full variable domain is EPEVTQTPSHQVTQMGQEVILRCVPISNHLYFYWYRQILGQKVEFLVSFYNNEISEKSEIFDDQFSVERPDGSNFTLKIRSTKLEDSAMYFCASTLGQGAGNEQFFGPGTRLTVL.

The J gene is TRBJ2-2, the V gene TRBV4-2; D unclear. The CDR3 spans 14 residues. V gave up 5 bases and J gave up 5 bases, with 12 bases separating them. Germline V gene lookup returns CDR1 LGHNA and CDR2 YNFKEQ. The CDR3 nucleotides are TGTGCCAGCAGCGGGCGCTTCGGAACCGGGGAGCTGTTTTTT. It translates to CASSGRFGTGELFF.

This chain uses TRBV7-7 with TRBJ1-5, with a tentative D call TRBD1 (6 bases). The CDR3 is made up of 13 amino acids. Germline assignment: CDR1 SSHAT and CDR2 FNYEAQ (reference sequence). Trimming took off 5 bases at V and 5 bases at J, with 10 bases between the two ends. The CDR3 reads CASSQNRDQPQHF. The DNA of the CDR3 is TGTGCCAGCAGCCAGAACAGGGATCAGCCCCAGCATTTT.

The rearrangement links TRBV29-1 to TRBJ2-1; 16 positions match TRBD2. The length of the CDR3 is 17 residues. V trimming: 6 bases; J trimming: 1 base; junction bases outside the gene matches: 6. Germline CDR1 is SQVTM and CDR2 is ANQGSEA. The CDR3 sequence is CSVVGLAGGPSYNEQFF. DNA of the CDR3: TGCAGCGTAGTGGGACTAGCGGGGGGGCCGTCCTACAATGAGCAGTTCTTC.

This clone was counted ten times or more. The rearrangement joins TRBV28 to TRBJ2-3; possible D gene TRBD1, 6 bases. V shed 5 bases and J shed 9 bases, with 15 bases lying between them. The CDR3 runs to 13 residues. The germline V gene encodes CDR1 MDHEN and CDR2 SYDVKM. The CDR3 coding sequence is TGTGCCAGCAGTCTAGGGACATCCGACACGCAGTATTTT. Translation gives CASSLGTSDTQYF.